This T cell receptor (beta chain) derives from a study of T cell responses to AZD1222 COVID-19 vaccine. Whole-study findings and limits: Only a handful of people who got AZD1222 tested seropositive at baseline. White British donors predominated, females outnumbered males, and clonal diversity was possibly underestimated.

Germline V gives CDR1 SGHAT, CDR2 FQNNGV. CDR3 length: 12 amino acids. V lost 3 bases, J lost 6 bases, and 7 bases lay in between. Sequencing was performed with immunoSEQ multiplex PCR; in TCRdb, only in-frame clones are kept and a portion is missing. The sample contains 90,000 to 120,000 clones, under 95% of which appear only once. Worth noting for this clone: Its antigen is still unknown.

Sample: peripheral blood, taken 28 days after the second AZD1222 dose. The chain has TRBV11-2 and TRBJ2-3; D is unresolved. This TCR derives from an adult who received the AZD1222 COVID-19 vaccine. The CDR3 DNA sequence: TGTGCCAGCAGCTTGGTCGGGGATACGCAGTATTTT. This gives the protein CASSLVGDTQYF.